This TCR beta chain was captured by sequencing in a study of blood T cell repertoires in COVID-19. Study-level information: PBMCs, B-cell-depleted T cells, or T cells were the source of the cDNA or gDNA that made up the material.

Here immunoSEQ multiplex PCR was the method, and the copy in TCRdb shows in-frame clones only, minus some. Seen here are some 320,000 clones, over 75% observed once, and the top ten hold about 5%. CDR1 and CDR2 from the germline V gene are MDHEN and SYDVKM. Trimming removed 2 bases from V and 4 bases from J; junction bases left unmatched: 5. The CDR3 runs 16 residues. The study drew participants aged about 18 to 95 years from fewer than 30 US areas. Each participant's cohort was designated according to participant-reported clinical history. Donors in Cohort 3 counted as recovered after two negative PCRs, clearance, or symptom resolution.

Sequencing used PBMCs or T cells enriched from blood (not recorded which). The chain combines TRBV28 with TRBJ1-5; 10 nucleotides agree with TRBD1. This receptor was obtained from a woman aged 30 to 39 who had recovered from COVID-19. CDR3 coding DNA: TGTGCCAGCAGTTTACTCGACAGGGGGCGGAATCAGCCCCAGCATTTT. This sequence encodes CASSLLDRGRNQPQHF. The full variable domain, rest sourced from reference TRBV28 and TRBJ1-5, is DVKVTQSSRYLVKRTGEKVFLECVQDMDHENMFWYRQDPGLGLRLIYFSYDVKMKEKGDIPEGYSVSREKKERFSLILESASTNQTSMYLCASSLLDRGRNQPQHFGDGTRLSIL.